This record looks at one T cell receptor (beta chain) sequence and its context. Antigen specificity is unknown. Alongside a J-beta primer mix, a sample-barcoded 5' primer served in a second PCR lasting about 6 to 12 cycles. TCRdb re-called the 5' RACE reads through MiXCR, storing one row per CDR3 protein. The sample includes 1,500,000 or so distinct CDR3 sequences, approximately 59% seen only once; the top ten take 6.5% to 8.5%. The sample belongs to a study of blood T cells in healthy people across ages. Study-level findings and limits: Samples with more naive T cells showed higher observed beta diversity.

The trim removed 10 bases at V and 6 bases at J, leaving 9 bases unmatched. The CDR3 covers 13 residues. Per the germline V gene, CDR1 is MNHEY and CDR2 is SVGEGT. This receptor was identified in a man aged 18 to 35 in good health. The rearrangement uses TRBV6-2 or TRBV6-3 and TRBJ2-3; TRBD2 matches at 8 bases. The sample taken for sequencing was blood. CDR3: CATRVSGADTQYF. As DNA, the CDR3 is TGTGCCACCAGGGTTAGCGGGGCTGATACGCAGTATTTT.